The 3 T cell receptor beta chains in this list originate from one sample, sequenced in a study of CXCR3-negative and CXCR3-positive naive CD8 T cells. cDNA libraries for TRB were generated by 5' RACE incorporating UMI labels. TCRdb re-called the 5' RACE reads; one entry per CDR3 protein, DNA not given. The clone table shows nearly 110,000 distinct CDR3 sequences, with the ten largest holding more than 0.35%. Findings and caveats of the study: The TRB CDR3s that CXCR3-positive naive cells carried were more hydrophobic than those of CXCR3-negative naive cells.

The antigens of these receptors remain unknown. Sample: naive CXCR3+ CD8+ T cells from blood. Subset meaning: CD45RO-CCR7+CD27+CD95- naive CD8+ T cells expressing CXCR3 (TNR3+). Receptor source: a human donor in good health. Some clones in this sample may be carry-over from other donors' samples.

The V gene is TRBV7-9, the J gene TRBJ2-7. The length of the CDR3 is 12 residues. Germline V gives CDR1 SEHNR, CDR2 FQNEAQ (reference sequence). This CDR3 reads CASSLIVDEQYF.

This CDR3 reads CSVEDENYEQYF. This chain uses TRBV29-1 with TRBJ2-7. The length of the CDR3 is 12 residues. The germline CDR1 and CDR2 sequences are SQVTM and ANQGSEA.

The chain joins TRBV29-1 to TRBJ2-7; absent DNA, TCRdb's TRBD2 call cannot be checked. The CDR3 length is 13 residues. Germline CDR1 and CDR2: SQVTM and ANQGSEA. This chain's CDR3 is CSVDLGAGYEQYF.